This T cell receptor beta chain derives from a study of T cell repertoires and HLA-DP antigens. Study-level information: Alloreactive CD4+ T cells targeted HLA-DP on transduced HeLa. Versus self, one alloantigen differed at one groove amino acid, the other at about eleven. DNA input averaged approximately 230 ng in sorted CD137+CD4+ and around 1,100 ng in pre-culture CD4+.

Untouched CD4+ T cells were bead-isolated at approximately 98% purity. Sequencing was performed with immunoSEQ multiplex PCR; in TCRdb, only in-frame clones are kept and a portion is missing. The data hold some 120,000 clones, with approximately 92% observed a single time. About this clone: Antigen unknown.

The receptor comes from a woman younger than 30 in good health and CMV-seronegative. Source material: CD4+ T cells from PBMCs.

Here the CDR3 reads CASSSGLTGNEKLFF. CDR3 coding DNA: TGTGCCAGCTCATCCGGACTGACGGGAAATGAAAAACTGTTTTTT. The chain recombines TRBV18 with TRBJ1-4; D not certain. This CDR3 has 15 amino acids. CDR1 and CDR2 (germline): KGHSH, LQKENI. Trimming took 5 bases from V and 5 from J, leaving 15 bases between them.